This T cell receptor beta chain was captured by sequencing in a study of cytomegalovirus exposure and HLA in healthy donors. In germline, CDR1 is SGHRS, CDR2 YFSETQ. Germline trimming cut 0 bases from V and 6 bases from J; bases unmatched to any gene: 2. The CDR3 is 15 residues long. PCR was performed using 60 Vbeta and 13 Jbeta primers. In the authors' workflow: Later analysis identified some 88 million unique TCR beta chains, approximately 10 million shared. The data were produced by immunoSEQ multiplex PCR, yet TCRdb's version contains in-frame clones alone and is incomplete. V, J and clone size are taken as reported in that table, and D and trimming were inferred from the DNA itself. The sample holds 150,000 to 200,000 clones, roughly 67% seen once. The study sampled nominally healthy donors, though unrecorded immune exposures were likely. As for this clone: Its antigen is not identified.

Overall study results and limits: Trimming of TCR beta V- and J-genes showed a link, identified in a later analysis, to a missense DCLRE1C variant.

Sequencing input: PBMCs. The receptor comes from a woman aged 18 to 35 in good health and CMV-seropositive. The chain is built from TRBV5-1 and TRBJ2-1; 11 bases map to TRBD2. This chain's CDR3 is CASSLVAGGSNEQFF. The CDR3 nucleotides read TGCGCCAGCAGCTTGGTAGCGGGGGGGTCCAATGAGCAGTTCTTC. The full variable domain, in which reference TRBV5-1 and TRBJ2-1 provide the parts outside the CDR3, is KAGVTQTPRYLIKTRGQQVTLSCSPISGHRSVSWYQQTPGQGLQFLFEYFSETQRNKGNFPGRFSGRQFSNSRSEMNVSTLELGDSALYLCASSLVAGGSNEQFFGPGTRLTVL.